The 18 T cell receptor beta chains presented below share a single source sample, sequenced in a study of neurological immune-mediated disorders. TCRdb itself ran the 5' RACE reads through MiXCR, one entry per CDR3 protein. Counted here are roughly 40,000 distinct CDR3 sequences, 2.5% occurring once; the ten biggest clones make up 2% to 2.5%. Source material: PBMCs. The source is a man in his fifties with multiple sclerosis.

The sample holds many counts of this clonotype. The V call is TRBV3-1, the J call TRBJ1-6; D call uncertain. Germline assignment: CDR1 LGHDT and CDR2 YNNKEL (reference sequence). CDR3 length: 14 amino acids. V was cut by 2 bases and J by 7 bases, with 9 bases left in between. The CDR3 region is CASSQLVGNSPLHF. CDR3 DNA sequence: TGTGCCAGCAGCCAACTCGTAGGAAATTCACCCCTCCACTTT.

This clonotype was picked up many times. J is TRBJ2-7 and V is TRBV27; 10 positions match TRBD1. J gave up 3 bases and V 3 bases, and 8 bases lay outside the gene matches. This CDR3 has 16 residues. The germline V gene encodes CDR1 MNHEY and CDR2 SMNVEV (reference sequence). This chain's CDR3 is CASSFRLGTGDYEQYF. DNA for the CDR3: TGTGCCAGCAGTTTTAGGCTTGGGACAGGGGACTACGAGCAGTACTTC.

Ten or more counts support this clonotype. The CDR3 protein is CASSDNSGTGAEAFF. CDR3 in DNA: TGCGCCAGCAGTGACAATTCCGGGACAGGGGCTGAAGCTTTCTTT. The gene calls are TRBV10-1 and TRBJ1-1; TRBD1 matches 10 bases. J lost 6 bases, V lost 3 bases, and 7 bases had no gene match. The CDR3 length is 15 residues. Germline CDR1 WNHNN, CDR2 SYGVQD (reference sequence).

This clonotype has a count of ten or more. The chain couples TRBV25-1 to TRBJ1-4; unclear D gene. The CDR3 extends over 14 amino acids. CDR1 is MGHDK and CDR2 is SYGVNS in the germline V gene. V was shortened by 3 bases and J by 8 bases, with 13 bases between the two germline ends. This CDR3 reads CASSDWEGKEKLFF. The CDR3 DNA sequence: TGTGCCAGCAGTGATTGGGAAGGGAAGGAAAAACTGTTTTTT.

This rearrangement joins TRBV6-1 to TRBJ2-7; D gene unclear. This CDR3 has 13 residues. CDR1 is MNHNS and CDR2 is SASEGT in the germline V gene. V was trimmed by 1 base and J by 2 bases, leaving 6 bases between them. The CDR3 region is CASSEDLTYEQYF. CDR3 DNA sequence: TGTGCCAGCAGTGAAGATCTTACCTACGAGCAGTACTTC.

This clonotype was counted at least ten times. V gene TRBV6-5 combines with J gene TRBJ1-5; D gene uncertain. There are 14 residues in the CDR3. The germline V gene encodes CDR1 MNHEY and CDR2 SVGAGI. The germline V and J ends were trimmed by 3 bases and 5 bases, with 11 bases remaining between them. This CDR3 is CASSYSPGDQPQHF. The CDR3 nucleotides are TGTGCCAGCAGTTATAGCCCGGGTGATCAGCCCCAGCATTTT.

This clonotype was counted at least ten times. This rearrangement joins TRBV10-3 to TRBJ2-1; D might be TRBD1 (5 bases). This CDR3 region has 12 residues. V lost 10 bases and J lost 6, with 13 bases in between. Per the germline V gene, CDR1 is ENHRY and CDR2 is SYGVKD. CDR3 bases: TGTGCCACCGAGACAGTCTTCAATGAGCAGTTCTTC. It is translated as CATETVFNEQFF.

This clonotype came up many times. The rearrangement uses TRBV5-6 and TRBJ2-7; 9 bases align to TRBD1. J lost 3 bases, V lost 4 bases, and 8 bases had no gene match. The germline V gene has CDR1 SGHDT and CDR2 YYEEEE. The CDR3 runs to 15 residues. The CDR3 loop is CASSRGQGIGYEQYF. The DNA for the CDR3 is TGTGCCAGCAGCCGGGGACAGGGCATCGGCTACGAGCAGTACTTC. Filled out from reference TRBV5-6 and TRBJ2-7, the complete variable domain reads DAGVTQSPTHLIKTRGQQVTLRCSPKSGHDTVSWYQQALGQGPQFIFQYYEEEERQRGNFPDRFSGHQFPNYSSELNVNALLLGDSALYLCASSRGQGIGYEQYFGPGTRLTVT.

This clonotype has just a few counts. V is TRBV20-1 and J is TRBJ2-7; possibly TRBD1 for D (7 bases). The CDR3 totals 11 residues. Trimming took off 6 bases at V and 7 bases at J, with 13 bases between the two ends. Germline CDR1 and CDR2: DFQATT and SNEGSKA (reference sequence). Here the CDR3 reads CSAQGDWEQYF. The CDR3, as DNA: TGCAGTGCCCAGGGGGACTGGGAGCAGTACTTC.

The table lists this clonotype with many counts. This sequence joins TRBV20-1 and TRBJ1-2; D possibly corresponds to TRBD1 (6 bases). The CDR3 has 11 residues. Per germline, CDR1 DFQATT and CDR2 SNEGSKA (reference sequence). V was shortened by 5 bases and J by 8 bases, with 12 bases between the two germline ends. In nucleotides, the CDR3 is TGCAGTGCTGAAGGGGGATGGGGCTACACCTTC. Its translation is CSAEGGWGYTF.

This clonotype was detected ten times or more. The chain links TRBV6-2 or TRBV6-3 to TRBJ2-5, with D possibly TRBD1 on 5 matching bases. CDR1 and CDR2 (germline): MNHEY, SVGEGT. Trimming left V 4 bases short and J 8 bases short, with 11 bases between. The CDR3 sequence is 12 residues long. CDR3 coding DNA: TGTGCCAGCAGTTCCGTGACAGTTACCCAGTACTTC. The encoded protein is CASSSVTVTQYF.

This clonotype came up many times. V usage is TRBV7-9 and J usage is TRBJ2-5; D uncertain. CDR3 size: 15 residues. V lost 1 base, J lost 5 bases, and 14 bases lay in between. Germline V lookup: CDR1 SEHNR, CDR2 FQNEAQ (reference sequence). The DNA of the CDR3 is TGTGCCAGCAGCTTAGATCAAAATAACCTGGAGACCCAGTACTTC. This translates into CASSLDQNNLETQYF.

This clonotype was detected many times. The chain has TRBV7-6 and TRBJ2-2, with 11 bases fitting TRBD1. J was trimmed by 0 bases and V by 5 bases; bases with no gene match: 5. Germline CDR1 and CDR2: SGHVS and FNYEAQ. This CDR3 region has 17 residues. The CDR3 DNA is TGTGCCAGCAGCGGCCGGGACAGGGGGACGAACACCGGGGAGCTGTTTTTT. This translates into CASSGRDRGTNTGELFF. The complete variable domain, with remaining parts taken from reference TRBV7-6 and TRBJ2-2, reads GAGVSQSPRYKVTKRGQDVALRCDPISGHVSLYWYRQALGQGPEFLTYFNYEAQQDKSGLPNDRFSAERPEGSISTLTIQRTEQRDSAMYRCASSGRDRGTNTGELFFGEGSRLTVL.

V gene TRBV12-3 or TRBV12-4 combines with J gene TRBJ1-4; 7 bases are shared with TRBD1. CDR3 size: 16 residues. With V trimmed by 5 bases and J by 5 bases, 11 bases remained unmatched. Here the CDR3 DNA reads TGTGCCAGCAGTCCGCCCGGGGGACAGAGGAATGAAAAACTGTTTTTT. It translates to CASSPPGGQRNEKLFF.

This clonotype occurred many times. The chain is built from TRBV7-2 and TRBJ2-7; D unresolved. The V gene's germline CDR1 is SGHTA and CDR2 FQGNSA. V was clipped by 3 bases and J by 3 bases, with 9 bases between them. The CDR3 is 13 residues long. CDR3 sequence reads: CASSLLGVYEQYF. In DNA, the CDR3 is TGTGCCAGCAGCTTGCTGGGCGTCTACGAGCAGTACTTC. Filled out from reference TRBV7-2 and TRBJ2-7, the complete variable domain reads GAGVSQSPSNKVTEKGKDVELRCDPISGHTALYWYRQSLGQGLEFLIYFQGNSAPDKSGLPSDRFSAERTGGSVSTLTIQRTQQEDSAVYLCASSLLGVYEQYFGPGTRLTVT.

This clonotype is termed medium-sized (0.01 to 0.1%). The chain combines TRBV20-1 with TRBJ2-1; 9 nucleotides align to TRBD2. J lost 6 bases, V lost 0 bases, and 9 bases had no gene match. Germline values: CDR1 DFQATT, CDR2 SNEGSKA (reference sequence). CDR3 length: 16 amino acids. CDR3 in DNA: TGCAGTGCTAGAGACGGGGGAGCGGGGGGTCGCAATGAGCAGTTCTTC. This gives the protein CSARDGGAGGRNEQFF.

In this sample, this clonotype turned up many times. The chain links TRBV5-1 to TRBJ2-1; 7 bases agree with TRBD1. CDR3 length equals 14 residues. Trimming cost V 4 bases and J 7 bases; bases outside gene matches: 8. CDR1 is SGHRS and CDR2 is YFSETQ in the germline V gene. As DNA, the CDR3 is TGCGCCAGCAGCCGTGACAGGGCCAAAAATGAGCAGTTCTTC. It yields the protein CASSRDRAKNEQFF.

In its sample, this clonotype was seen many times. J is TRBJ2-3 and V is TRBV20-1; 8 positions agree with TRBD1. CDR3 length equals 13 residues. Germline CDR1 reads DFQATT; CDR2 reads SNEGSKA (reference sequence). Losses at the gene ends were 6 bases for V and 6 bases for J; bases not matched to a gene: 8. The CDR3 loop reads CSARRGRGDTQYF. CDR3 nucleotides: TGCAGTGCCCGCAGGGGGCGCGGGGATACGCAGTATTTT.